This TCR beta chain was documented in a study of cytomegalovirus exposure and HLA in healthy donors. This cohort consisted of healthy bone marrow donors. It was with 60 Vbeta and 13 Jbeta primers that the PCR ran. Using immunoSEQ multiplex PCR, the repertoire was profiled, and TCRdb retains in-frame clones only, with some absent. There are roughly 100,000 clones in the sample; around three quarters occur only once, and approximately 4% lies in the top ten. In its sample, this clone was seen a few times. Its antigen is unidentified. Germline V lookup: CDR1 MNHNY, CDR2 SVGAGI (reference sequence). V lost 7 bases, J lost 5 bases, and 13 bases lay in between. This CDR3 is built from 13 residues. Study-level results: Rarity marked most TCR sequences, yet some public TCRs occurred in many donors. Follow-up analysis later connected one missense variant in DCLRE1C with trimming of TCR beta V- and J-genes.

Sample: PBMCs. The origin of this receptor is a man between 35 and 55 years old in good health and CMV-seronegative. The chain has TRBV6-6 and TRBJ2-3; possible D gene TRBD1, 6 bases. The CDR3 here is CASKHTGKDTQYF. CDR3 bases: TGTGCCAGCAAACACACAGGGAAAGATACGCAGTATTTT.